The 14 T cell receptor beta chains presented below share a single source sample, sequenced in a study of shared clonotypes between healthy human individuals. Sequencing was performed with immunoSEQ multiplex PCR; in TCRdb, only in-frame clones are kept and a portion is missing. The sample contains about 1.5 million clones, 95% to 99% of which appear only once. Sequencing was carried out using naive CD4+ T cells sorted from blood. Noted subset: CD45RA+ positively selected. All receptors derive from a man aged 25-45 years in good health.

This chain joins TRBV14 and TRBJ2-5, with a weak D call TRBD1 (6 bases). The V end was cut by 4 bases, the J end by 2 bases, with 11 bases between. The length of the CDR3 is 14 residues. Germline V lookup: CDR1 SGHDN, CDR2 FVKESK. CDR3 amino acids: CASSPLGHQETQYF. DNA of the CDR3: TGTGCCAGCAGCCCCCTGGGACATCAAGAGACCCAGTACTTC.

This chain connects TRBV4-1 to TRBJ2-7; 8 positions agree with TRBD2. Germline V gene sequence: CDR1 MGHRA, CDR2 YSYEKL. Trimming took 2 bases from V and 0 from J; bases not matched to a gene: 6. The CDR3 length is 16 residues. The CDR3 loop is CASSQPTSGTSYEQYF. The DNA of the CDR3 is TGCGCCAGCAGCCAACCTACTAGCGGAACCTCCTACGAGCAGTACTTC.

The chain links TRBV2 to TRBJ2-2, with 9 bases fitting TRBD2. Germline CDR1 reads SNHLY; CDR2 reads FYNNEI. V trimming: 8 bases; J trimming: 4 bases; junction bases outside the gene matches: 5. This CDR3 is built from 14 residues. The CDR3 DNA follows: TGTGCCAGCCATGGACTAGCGTTCACCGGGGAGCTGTTTTTT. Its translation is CASHGLAFTGELFF. The complete variable domain, with remaining parts taken from reference TRBV2 and TRBJ2-2, reads EPEVTQTPSHQVTQMGQEVILRCVPISNHLYFYWYRQILGQKVEFLVSFYNNEISEKSEIFDDQFSVERPDGSNFTLKIRSTKLEDSAMYFCASHGLAFTGELFFGEGSRLTVL.

Worth noting for this clone: This CDR3 is also generated by other DNA sequences in the sample. V usage is TRBV5-1 and J usage is TRBJ2-5, with D unresolved. The length of the CDR3 is 13 residues. Germline CDR1 and CDR2: SGHRS and YFSETQ. V gave up 3 bases and J gave up 1 base, with 7 bases separating them. CDR3 sequence: CASSSTTQETQYF. DNA for the CDR3: TGCGCCAGCAGCTCCACAACCCAAGAGACCCAGTACTTC.

This clone came up once. The V call is TRBV4-1, the J call TRBJ2-7, with 7 nucleotides matching TRBD2. Germline CDR1 reads MGHRA; CDR2 reads YSYEKL. The CDR3 contains 16 residues. The J segment lost 1 base and the V segment lost 4 bases, leaving 10 bases of the junction unmatched. The DNA for the CDR3 is TGCGCCAGCAGCCCTGCTGGAGCGGGACGTTCCTACGAGCAGTACTTC. Residues: CASSPAGAGRSYEQYF.

The chain combines TRBV28 with TRBJ2-5; 7 bases match TRBD2. Losses at the gene ends were 2 bases for V and 4 bases for J; bases not matched to a gene: 7. Germline V CDR1 and CDR2: MDHEN, SYDVKM. The length of the CDR3 is 15 residues. CDR3 sequence (DNA): TGTGCCAGCAGTTTAAAGGTCGGGAGGAGAGAGACCCAGTACTTC. The encoded protein is CASSLKVGRRETQYF. Combining the CDR3 with reference TRBV28 and TRBJ2-5 gives the whole variable domain DVKVTQSSRYLVKRTGEKVFLECVQDMDHENMFWYRQDPGLGLRLIYFSYDVKMKEKGDIPEGYSVSREKKERFSLILESASTNQTSMYLCASSLKVGRRETQYFGPGTRLLVL.

This chain joins TRBV4-2 and TRBJ2-1; 12 positions agree with TRBD2. CDR3 length equals 17 residues. Germline V lookup: CDR1 LGHNA, CDR2 YNFKEQ. The V segment lost 1 base and the J segment 6 bases; nucleotides outside the gene matches: 7. The CDR3, as DNA: TGTGCCAGCAGCCAAGCCCATCTAGCGGGAGGGCCCAATGAGCAGTTCTTC. It encodes CASSQAHLAGGPNEQFF.

To note about this clone: The germline gene is not matched at one end of the junction; a read error may be the cause. This chain joins TRBV7-7 and TRBJ2-3, with 11 positions matching TRBD2. The length of the CDR3 is 17 residues. Germline V gene sequence: CDR1 SSHAT, CDR2 FNYEAQ (reference sequence). The CDR3 bases are TGTGCTAGCAGCTTAGGACGGACTAGCGGGTCAACAGATACGCAGTATTTT. It encodes CASSLGRTSGSTDTQYF. Full variable domain (remainder filled in from reference TRBV7-7 and TRBJ2-3): GAGVSQSPRYKVTKRGQDVTLRCDPISSHATLYWYQQALGQGPEFLTYFNYEAQPDKSGLPSDRFSAERPEGSISTLTIQRTEQRDSAMYRCASSLGRTSGSTDTQYFGPGTRLTVL.

This chain uses TRBV7-6 with TRBJ2-5; D unresolved. Between the trimmed V and J ends, which lost 2 bases and 0 bases, there was a span of 10 bases. From germline, CDR1 is SGHVS and CDR2 FNYEAQ. This CDR3 comprises 15 residues. The CDR3 loop is CASSLFRLNQETQYF. In DNA form, the CDR3 reads TGTGCCAGCAGCTTATTTAGGCTAAACCAAGAGACCCAGTACTTC.

This clone was seen only a few times. Distinct nucleotide sequences in the sample also encode this CDR3. The chain links TRBV12-5 to TRBJ2-1, with D hard to call. The germline V and J ends were trimmed by 2 bases and 4 bases, with 0 bases remaining between them. This CDR3 region has 11 residues. The germline gives CDR1 LGHNT, CDR2 FRNRAP. The DNA for the CDR3 is TGTGCTAGTGGTTTGTACAATGAGCAGTTCTTC. This codes for CASGLYNEQFF.

This chain links TRBV9 with TRBJ2-5; 11 bases map to TRBD2. The germline V gene has CDR1 SGDLS and CDR2 YYNGEE. V lost 3 bases to trimming and J lost 4 bases; unmatched junction nucleotides: 2. The CDR3 runs 14 residues. The CDR3 bases are TGTGCCAGCAGCGCGGGACTAGCGGTAGAGACCCAGTACTTC. This gives the protein CASSAGLAVETQYF.

The rearrangement links TRBV29-1 to TRBJ2-7; 7 nucleotides agree with TRBD1. V was pared by 7 bases and J by 5 bases, with 8 bases of the junction left unmatched. Germline loops: CDR1 SQVTM, CDR2 ANQGSEA. This CDR3 contains 12 residues. CDR3 sequence: CSARTGFNEQYF. The CDR3 DNA sequence: TGCAGCGCCAGGACAGGATTCAACGAGCAGTACTTC.

The CDR3 protein is CASSLIPGGGYGYTF. The CDR3 DNA is TGCGCCAGCAGCTTGATCCCAGGGGGAGGATATGGCTACACCTTC. This chain uses TRBV5-1 with TRBJ1-2, with 7 bases identical to TRBD1. V was pared by 1 base and J by 5 bases, with 8 bases of the junction left unmatched. The CDR3 runs 15 residues. Germline CDR1 SGHRS, CDR2 YFSETQ.

This clone was detected once. This chain connects TRBV27 to TRBJ1-1; TRBD1 agrees at 7 bases. Per germline, CDR1 MNHEY and CDR2 SMNVEV (reference sequence). The trim removed 6 bases at V and 10 bases at J, leaving 11 bases unmatched. This CDR3 is built from 13 residues. DNA of the CDR3: TGTGCCAGCAGGGCCTCAAATACAGGGGTAGCTTTCTTT. Encoded protein: CASRASNTGVAFF.